Shown below are 11 T cell receptor beta chains from a single sample sequenced in a study of T cell changes during pregnancy in multiple sclerosis. Libraries were prepared by immunoSEQ multiplex PCR; TCRdb keeps only in-frame clonotypes and omits some of them. The repertoire includes tens of thousands of clones, around 93% of them detected once, and less than 0.9% sits in the top ten. Sequencing used CD4+ T cells from peripheral blood mononuclear cells, obtained before pregnancy. These receptors were taken from a female donor with multiple sclerosis, enrolled in a pregnancy study.

CDR3 sequence reads: CASRQGASNTEAFF. The CDR3 coding sequence is TGTGCCAGCAGGCAGGGGGCATCGAACACTGAAGCTTTCTTT. V usage is TRBV27 and J usage is TRBJ1-1; 8 bases align to TRBD1. The junction had 4 bases not matched to a gene; V was cut back by 6 bases and J by 1 base. CDR1 is MNHEY, CDR2 SMNVEV, per germline (reference sequence). The CDR3 consists of 14 residues.

This clone has just one count. This chain links TRBV6-5 with TRBJ2-7, with a weak D call TRBD1 (7 bases). The CDR3 is 13 residues long. Germline V gene data show CDR1 as MNHEY and CDR2 as SVGAGI. V lost 8 bases, J lost 1 base, and 12 bases lay in between. CDR3 region: CASATGRSYEQYF. The CDR3 coding sequence is TGTGCCAGCGCGACAGGGAGGTCCTACGAGCAGTACTTC.

V usage is TRBV15 and J usage is TRBJ2-5; 8 bases are shared with TRBD2. Looked up from germline, CDR1 is LNHNV and CDR2 is YYDKDF (reference sequence). The CDR3 runs 15 residues. V lost 0 bases, J lost 9 bases, and 9 bases stayed unmatched. CDR3 sequence: CATSRDLASGSSQYF. The CDR3 DNA follows: TGTGCCACCAGCAGAGATCTGGCTAGCGGGTCATCCCAGTACTTC.

The CDR3 sequence: CSASGEETQYF. The DNA of the CDR3 is TGCAGTGCTAGCGGGGAAGAGACCCAGTACTTC. This chain uses TRBV20-1 with TRBJ2-5; D perhaps matches TRBD2 (5 bases). Deletions cut 3 bases from V and 3 bases from J, with 5 bases between. Germline CDR1 is DFQATT and CDR2 is SNEGSKA (reference sequence). This CDR3 is built from 11 residues.

This chain connects TRBV5-6 to TRBJ2-1, with a tentative D call TRBD2 (7 bases). This CDR3 has 16 amino acids. CDR1 SGHDT and CDR2 YYEEEE come from the germline V gene. Trimming removed 6 bases at V and 5 bases at J, with 21 bases between. The CDR3 DNA follows: TGTGCCAGCACCTTATGGGGAGGGGGGAGTGACAATGAGCAGTTCTTC. This sequence encodes CASTLWGGGSDNEQFF.

The V call is TRBV2, the J call TRBJ1-2; 9 nucleotides agree with TRBD1. Germline-derived CDR1 and CDR2 are SNHLY and FYNNEI. Trimming removed 3 bases from V and 5 bases from J; junction bases left unmatched: 7. This CDR3 comprises 15 residues. The CDR3 region has the DNA TGTGCCAGCAGTGAGCAGGGACAGGGCCGTTATGGCTACACCTTC. Residues: CASSEQGQGRYGYTF.

This sequence joins TRBV6-5 and TRBJ1-6, with 10 bases that match TRBD1. This CDR3 has 15 amino acids. Germline CDR1 is MNHEY and CDR2 is SVGAGI. V trimming: 6 bases; J trimming: 7 bases; junction bases outside the gene matches: 6. The DNA for the CDR3 is TGTGCCAGCAGACCAGACAGGGGGCAAAATTCACCCCTCCACTTT. Amino acids: CASRPDRGQNSPLHF.

The J gene is TRBJ1-2, the V gene TRBV19, with D hard to call. Germline V gene sequence: CDR1 LNHDA, CDR2 SQIVND (reference sequence). V dropped 5 bases and J dropped 2 bases, with 9 bases sitting between them. The CDR3 length is 13 residues. The CDR3 protein is CASSPDGNYGYTF. CDR3 DNA sequence: TGTGCCAGTAGTCCCGACGGGAACTATGGCTACACCTTC.

This chain links TRBV5-8 with TRBJ2-7; perhaps TRBD2 as D (7 bases). In germline, CDR1 is SGHTS, CDR2 YDEGEE. V was trimmed by 7 bases and J by 7 bases, leaving 18 bases between them. This CDR3 comprises 13 residues. The CDR3 DNA reads TGTGCCAGCGTTTCTGGGGGGGCGAGAGAGCAGTACTTC. This codes for CASVSGGAREQYF.

The genes are TRBV5-1 and TRBJ1-5; 8 bases agree with TRBD1. The germline V gene encodes CDR1 SGHRS and CDR2 YFSETQ. Trimming took 3 bases from V and 4 from J; bases not matched to a gene: 3. The CDR3 spans 14 residues. The CDR3 DNA reads TGCGCCAGCAGCTCGGGACAGGAAAATCAGCCCCAGCATTTT. This gives the protein CASSSGQENQPQHF.

The chain is built from TRBV30 and TRBJ1-3; D gene unclear. The germline gives CDR1 GTSNPN, CDR2 SVGIG (reference sequence). The CDR3 contains 14 residues. Trimming left V 3 bases short and J 3 bases short, with 12 bases between. The CDR3 loop reads CAWSRTGSGNTIYF. DNA of the CDR3: TGTGCCTGGAGCCGGACGGGGAGTGGAAACACCATATATTTT.